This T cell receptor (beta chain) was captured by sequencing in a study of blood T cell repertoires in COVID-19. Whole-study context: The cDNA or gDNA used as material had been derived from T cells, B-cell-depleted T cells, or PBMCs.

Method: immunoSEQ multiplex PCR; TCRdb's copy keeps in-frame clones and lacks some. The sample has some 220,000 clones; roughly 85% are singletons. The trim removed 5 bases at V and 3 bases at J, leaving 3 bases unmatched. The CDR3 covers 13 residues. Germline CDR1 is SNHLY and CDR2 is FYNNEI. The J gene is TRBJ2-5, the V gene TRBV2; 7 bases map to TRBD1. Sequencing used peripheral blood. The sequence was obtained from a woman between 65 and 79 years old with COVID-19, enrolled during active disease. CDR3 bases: TGTGCCAGCAGTCGGGACAGCGAAGAGACCCAGTACTTC. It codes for CASSRDSEETQYF.